This T cell receptor (beta chain) was observed in a study of T-cell memory formation after mild COVID-19. Turning to the study itself: TCR clusters were largely donor specific. Overall study results and limits: CD4+ contracting clones were found mainly in CM and EM, and CD8+ ones in EMRA. Memory cells collected pre-infection included some clones that later responded, suggesting cross-reactive memory joined.

This clonotype was observed a handful of times. What it binds is not known. Germline V gene data show CDR1 as MDHEN and CDR2 as SYDVKM. Trimming removed 5 bases from V and 2 bases from J, with 17 bases in between. There are 16 residues in the CDR3. TCRdb used MiXCR to reprocess the 5' RACE reads, holding one entry per CDR3 protein. Of some 410,000 distinct CDR3 sequences listed, under 25% are singletons. The TCR was taken from an adult woman who had mild COVID-19 (a few samples of this study predate the infection). Cell type and time point are not known. Sequencing was done on a sample of PBMCs or a T cell subset sorted from them (not recorded which). This rearrangement joins TRBV28 to TRBJ2-3; unclear D gene. The CDR3 loop reads CASSVDRVVHTDTQYF. CDR3 in DNA: TGTGCCAGCAGTGTGGACCGGGTCGTACACACAGATACGCAGTATTTT.